The 10 T cell receptor beta chains presented below share a single source sample, sequenced in a study of blood T cell repertoires in COVID-19 (TCRdb year 2020). Library prep was done by the immunoSEQ multiplex PCR assay. In its TCRdb copy, this immuneACCESS table keeps in-frame sequences only and misses some clones. Where compared with another copy, unresolved V genes explain less than half of these, and the others have no known cause. The sample data list about 240,000 clones, and 83% of these were observed just once. Of the sample, 3% to 4.5% is held by the ten largest clones. Sequences were obtained from PBMCs or T cells enriched from blood (not recorded which). The receptors were gathered from a woman in her forties who had been exposed to COVID-19.

With respect to this clone: An end of the junction does not agree with germline; a read error may underlie this. The chain has TRBV19 and TRBJ2-1; perhaps D is TRBD1 or TRBD2 (5 bases each). This CDR3 contains 18 residues. Germline V lookup: CDR1 LNHDA, CDR2 SQIVND (reference sequence). CDR3 sequence (DNA): TGTGCCAGTATTATAGCGCCCTCAGGGCTAAGCTCCTACAATGAGCAGTTCTTC. Protein sequence: CASIIAPSGLSSYNEQFF.

The chain recombines TRBV7-2 with TRBJ2-3; 10 nucleotides line up with TRBD2. The germline CDR1 and CDR2 sequences are SGHTA and FQGNSA. The junction had 8 bases not matched to a gene; V was cut back by 4 bases and J by 1 base. The CDR3 is made up of 17 amino acids. CDR3 amino acids: CASSSVAGGKGTDTQYF. Here the CDR3 DNA reads TGTGCCAGCAGCTCGGTAGCGGGGGGTAAGGGCACAGATACGCAGTATTTT.

This clone was found a few times. This chain links TRBV18 with TRBJ2-1; a weak D match, TRBD1 (6 bases). This CDR3 contains 16 residues. Between the trimmed V and J ends, which lost 0 bases and 1 base, there was a span of 10 bases. Germline V lookup: CDR1 KGHSH, CDR2 LQKENI. The CDR3 DNA follows: TGTGCCAGCTCACCACCTGGCGACAGGTCCTACAATGAGCAGTTCTTC. This encodes CASSPPGDRSYNEQFF.

The count of this clone is one. The rearrangement links TRBV28 to TRBJ1-5; TRBD1 might be the D (6 bases). The germline V gene has CDR1 MDHEN and CDR2 SYDVKM. Trimming removed 6 bases from V and 5 bases from J, with 14 bases in between. The CDR3 is 14 amino acids. CDR3 nucleotide sequence: TGTGCCAGCAGGCTTTCAGGACAGTATCAGCCCCAGCATTTT. It encodes CASRLSGQYQPQHF.

The chain couples TRBV19 to TRBJ1-2; TRBD1 might be the D (6 bases). CDR1 and CDR2 from the germline V gene are LNHDA and SQIVND (reference sequence). The V and J ends lost 6 bases and 8 bases respectively, with 10 bases between them. This CDR3 contains 11 residues. CDR3 in DNA: TGTGCCAGTAGAACAGGGCCAGGCTACACCTTC. Translated, it gives CASRTGPGYTF.

The gene calls are TRBV5-1 and TRBJ2-1, with TRBD2 matching 12 bases. V gave up 0 bases and J gave up 9 bases; unmatched junction bases: 1. Germline assignment: CDR1 SGHRS and CDR2 YFSETQ. This CDR3 contains 14 residues. The CDR3 sequence: CASSLGLAGAEQFF. The CDR3, as DNA: TGCGCCAGCAGCTTGGGACTAGCGGGGGCTGAGCAGTTCTTC.

The gene calls are TRBV25-1 and TRBJ1-1; D may be TRBD1 (6 bases). The CDR3 runs 14 residues. CDR1 is MGHDK and CDR2 is SYGVNS in the germline V gene. Trimming stripped 1 base from V and 6 bases from J, with 12 bases between. The CDR3 protein is CASSEWGGGPEAFF. The DNA of the CDR3 is TGTGCCAGCAGTGAATGGGGTGGGGGCCCTGAAGCTTTCTTT.

This clone was counted once. The V gene is TRBV11-3, the J gene TRBJ2-2; 11 positions match TRBD2. Per germline, CDR1 SGHNT and CDR2 YENEEA. The CDR3 runs to 16 residues. The V and J ends lost 3 bases and 6 bases, in that order; junction bases with no gene match: 6. CDR3 region: CASSLRLAGWPGELFF. The CDR3 nucleotides are TGTGCCAGCAGCTTGAGACTAGCGGGGTGGCCCGGGGAGCTGTTTTTT.

This CDR3 reads CASSLDRGITGELFF. In nucleotides, the CDR3 is TGTGCCAGCAGCTTAGACAGGGGGATCACCGGGGAGCTGTTTTTT. The genes are TRBV11-3 and TRBJ2-2, with 7 nucleotides matching TRBD1. Germline-derived CDR1 and CDR2 are SGHNT and YENEEA. V trimming: 0 bases; J trimming: 4 bases; junction bases outside the gene matches: 2. CDR3 size: 15 residues.

This clone has a handful of counts. The chain combines TRBV28 with TRBJ1-1; TRBD1 aligns across 9 bases. Germline CDR1 and CDR2: MDHEN and SYDVKM. V shed 2 bases and J 2 bases; nucleotides not matched to a gene: 3. The CDR3 is 15 residues long. The CDR3 protein is CASSLATGGNTEAFF. As DNA, the CDR3 is TGTGCCAGCAGTTTAGCGACAGGGGGTAACACTGAAGCTTTCTTT.